This TCR beta chain emerged from a study of beta chain features in type 1 diabetes (dated by TCRdb to 2016 to 2019). Regarding the complete study: Mean age, gender distribution, total cell number and subset yield did not differ between patients and healthy donors. A total of roughly 100 million sorted cells were examined across all samples, and the number of cells per subset was strongly correlated with RNA yield. In the study, TCRB repertoires of sorted circulating CD4+ T cell subsets from recently diagnosed type 1 diabetes patients were compared with those of matched healthy donors. Regulatory and stem cell-like memory subsets were obtained from only 8 patients and roughly 8 healthy donors, while naive and central memory subsets were obtained from all 30 or so donors.

What the study reported, not specific to this receptor: Only small numbers of individuals were included in the HLA sub-analyses, which left unresolved whether HLA type had any influence on TCRB rearrangement. Naive, central memory and regulatory TCRB repertoires appeared to be more alike among patients than among healthy donors. PCR might favor shorter templates, but patient and control samples were amplified and corrected together, so any skew would affect both groups equally. Sequencing cDNA rather than genomic DNA could over-represent highly expressing activated cells, although activation and CD3 levels did not differ between groups. At VDJ recombination sites, patients with type 1 diabetes made fewer insertions and deleted more nucleotides, a pattern implying thymic rearrangement abnormalities. In all four CD4+ subsets, TCRB CDR3 length was moderately but significantly shorter in type 1 diabetes patients.

The germline ends are 15 bases apart after V is trimmed by 4 bases and J by 6 bases. The CDR3 has 13 amino acids, counting the end cysteine and phenylalanine. CDR3 DNA only is kept here, 39 bases in frame from base 1. CDR1 and CDR2, looked up from the germline V gene, are SQVTM and ANQGSEA. Each donor gave one peripheral blood draw, roughly 0.12 L on average, collected into heparinised tubes. A BD FACSAria II was used to sort naive, central memory, regulatory and stem cell-like memory CD4+ T cells with a panel that included CD45RO, CCR7, CD25, CD127, CD95 and CD27. All sorted populations exceeded 98% purity. Right away, PBMCs were isolated by Lymphoprep density gradient centrifugation and were stained directly, with no culture step. To minimize batch effects, samples were stained and sorted in pairs, one healthy donor with one patient per experiment. This clone occurred a few times. Its cognate antigen has yet to be identified. No much larger clonotype is one base removed from it; base qualities were not supplied.

All of the isolated RNA was reverse transcribed with the High Capacity cDNA Reverse Transcription Kit, so expressed TCRB transcripts were sequenced. Naive, central memory and regulatory T cell samples underwent deep immunoSEQ sequencing, averaging roughly 3.4 million total reads per sample. Sorted cells were lysed in RLT buffer and RNA was extracted with DNase-treated RNeasy Micro or Mini kits, depending on cell number. Each cell subset was processed separately to prevent cross-contamination, with patient and healthy donor samples processed together. Using the immunoSEQ multiplex PCR, TCRB sequences were amplified from cDNA into 87-bp fragments spanning the CDR3 region. Amplicons were sequenced on the Illumina HiSeq platform. Processing in the source paper ran as follows. PCR bias was corrected computationally using synthetic template baselines, and reads within Hamming distance 2 were collapsed, with unmergeable singletons discarded. Reads were aligned to IMGT to assign V, D and J genes, CDR3 length, and insertions or deletions at six rearrangement sites. Within each subset, clonotype counts were normalized to sorted cell number, after which true diversity and Gini coefficients were computed with the tcR R package. Repertoire sharing was quantified using the overlap coefficient calculated on TCRB nucleotide sequences. As a proxy for the pre-selection repertoire, out-of-frame TCRB sequences from naive cells were analyzed. TCRdb holds this immuneACCESS table with in-frame rearrangements only. Some clones are missing; in checked studies, unresolved V genes explain under half, and the rest has no known cause. V, J and clone size reflect that table, while D and trimming were determined from the DNA. The sample yields about 360,000 clones; 10% to 15% were counted once. Around 0.02% of the sample is in the top ten clones.

Sequencing was carried out using naive CD4+ T cells from blood. In the paper's terms, the cell subset or site label means: true naive CD4+ T cells. The TCR originated in a man aged 18 to 30 in good health. This chain is built from TRBV29-1 and TRBJ1-1; 6 matching bases give a weak D call of TRBD1. The DNA is TGCAGCGTTGCACAGGGTTCATACGCTGAAGCTTTCTTT. Translated, it gives CSVAQGSYAEAFF.